This T cell receptor beta chain was retrieved from a study of CD8 T cells in Susac syndrome. With random hexamers, 0.5 to 1 ug RNA was reverse transcribed. Amplification of TCR beta CDR3 was carried out by immunoSEQ multiplex PCR, which covered 54 Vbeta and 13 Jbeta segments. One entry per CDR3 protein results from TCRdb running MiXCR on the immunoSEQ multiplex PCR reads. The data contain about 120,000 distinct CDR3 sequences, roughly 92% of them singletons. The authors carried out high-throughput sequencing of TCR beta. They applied it to CD8+ and CD4+ T cells obtained from blood. Negative isolation was used for CD8+ and CD4+ T cells and FACS enrichment for TEMRA cells. This receptor was taken from a human donor in good health. The sequenced material came from CD4+ T cells from PBMCs.

The CDR3 here is CSVILGTAYTNTGELFF. CDR3 coding DNA: TGCAGCGTCATTTTAGGGACCGCATACACGAACACCGGGGAGCTGTTTTTT. The chain recombines TRBV29-1 with TRBJ2-2; either TRBD1 or TRBD2 may fit D (5 bases each). The germline V gene encodes CDR1 SQVTM and CDR2 ANQGSEA. This CDR3 has 17 amino acids. Trimming cost V 6 bases and J 0 bases, with 20 bases left between them.